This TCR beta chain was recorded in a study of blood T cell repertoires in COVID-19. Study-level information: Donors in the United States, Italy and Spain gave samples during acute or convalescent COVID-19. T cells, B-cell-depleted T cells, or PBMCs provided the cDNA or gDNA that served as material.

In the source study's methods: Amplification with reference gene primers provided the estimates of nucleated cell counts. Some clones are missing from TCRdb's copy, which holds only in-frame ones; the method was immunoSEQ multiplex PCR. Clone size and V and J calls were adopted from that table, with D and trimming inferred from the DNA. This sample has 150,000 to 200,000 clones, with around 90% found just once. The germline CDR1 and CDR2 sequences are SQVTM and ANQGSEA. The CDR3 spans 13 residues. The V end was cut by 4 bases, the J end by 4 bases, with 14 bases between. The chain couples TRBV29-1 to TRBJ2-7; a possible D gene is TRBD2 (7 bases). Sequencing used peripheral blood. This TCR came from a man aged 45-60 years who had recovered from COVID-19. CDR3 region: CSVASGGGYEQYF. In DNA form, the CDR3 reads TGCAGCGTTGCATCGGGGGGCGGGTACGAGCAGTACTTC.